This TCR beta chain stems from a study of control samples from healthy donors and cancer patients (dated by TCRdb to the early 2020s). The CDR3 starts with the cysteine, ends with the phenylalanine, and has 18 residues. The entry retains the CDR3 DNA only, 54 bases that are in frame from base 1. The germline V gene provides CDR1 LGHNA and CDR2 YSLEER. Between the V and J ends, shortened by 0 bases and 5 bases respectively, the junction contains 19 bases. Comments on this clone: Its target antigen remains unknown. Per-base quality was not reported, and no clone a single base away is much larger than it.

Library preparation was by the immunoSEQ multiplex PCR assay. TCRdb carries this immuneACCESS record with in-frame sequences only. Its versions omit some clonotypes, under half of them owing to an unresolved V gene in the studies checked, with the rest unexplained. This sample lists 130,000 or so clones; over 90% were detected once. 13% to 15% of the sample rests with the top ten. The chain is made from TRBV4-3 and TRBJ2-2; TRBD2 is perhaps the D gene, given 6 matching bases. What was sequenced was PBMCs. This receptor was taken from a man aged 60 to 75 with colorectal cancer. The DNA is TGCGCCAGCAGCCAAGATACGGGAGACAAAACCGAAACCGGGGAGCTGTTTTTT. Its protein reads: CASSQDTGDKTETGELFF.